This T cell receptor (beta chain) was sequenced during a study of CD8+ T cells in alopecia areata. Study-level background: Affected scalp percentage set treated patients' severity scores.

Regarding treatment: oral pan-JAK inhibitor, 5-10 mg twice daily. Alopecia areata patients provided lesional scalp punch biopsies and peripheral blood. PBMCs, the starting material, were the source of sorted CD4+ and CD8+ T cells. Sequencing templates came from extracted RNA that was reverse transcribed into cDNA. Sequencing used immunoSEQ multiplex PCR; TCRdb keeps in-frame clones, though not all of them. The sample has 95,000 to 110,000 clones; 85% to 90% are singletons. Note on this clone: Its antigen is still unknown.

Overall study results and limits: Scalp sequencing captures resident alphabeta T cells of normal skin too.

Trimming stripped 4 bases from V and 0 bases from J, with 8 bases between. CDR1 SGHRS and CDR2 YFSETQ come from the germline V gene. The CDR3 sequence is 13 residues long. The specimen comprised CD8+ T cells sorted from blood, sampled at approximately week 31, from a patient treated with tofacitinib. This sequence joins TRBV5-1 and TRBJ2-7; no definite D call. The clonotype was recovered from a human donor with alopecia areata. CDR3 nucleotide sequence: TGCGCCAGCAGCGGCAGGTCCTCCTACGAGCAGTACTTC. Translation gives CASSGRSSYEQYF.